Sequencing of this T cell receptor (beta chain) was carried out in a study of vaccination and CD4 T cells after COVID-19. The Oncomine TCR Beta short-read assay was applied to DNA of cultured CD4+ T cells. One entry per CDR3 protein results from TCRdb running MiXCR on the PCR reads. There are 20,000 or so distinct CDR3 sequences in the sample; approximately 40% occur only once, and over 8% lies in the top ten. The CDR3 is made up of 16 amino acids. The V segment lost 10 bases and the J segment 0 bases; nucleotides outside the gene matches: 11. Germline V gene lookup returns CDR1 MNHEY and CDR2 SMNVEV (reference sequence). This clonotype was detected only a few times. Its antigen is unknown. Indicated treatment: approximately 10-day PBMC culture with coronavirus spike peptide pools or control peptides (ViraFEST assay).

The receptor was isolated from a human donor who had recovered from COVID-19. This rearrangement joins TRBV27 to TRBJ1-5; 8 bases are a match to TRBD1. The sample was CD4+ T cells from blood, cultured in vitro, taken after SARS-CoV-2 vaccination. The CDR3 region has the DNA TGTGCCACCCGGCGGACAGGGTTCCATAGCAATCAGCCCCAGCATTTT. Protein sequence: CATRRTGFHSNQPQHF.